What follows are 19 T cell receptor beta chains derived from one specimen sequenced in a study of T cell responses to AZD1222 COVID-19 vaccine. Some clones are missing from TCRdb's copy, which holds only in-frame ones; the method was immunoSEQ multiplex PCR. The sample comprises roughly 97,000 clones, over 80% of which are singletons, and around 9% rests with the top ten. Material: peripheral blood, obtained on day 0 of AZD1222 vaccination. The receptors originated from an adult in good health.

V gene TRBV18 combines with J gene TRBJ2-3; D remains ambiguous. The CDR3 extends over 15 amino acids. V was clipped by 0 bases and J by 3 bases, with 10 bases between them. In germline, CDR1 is KGHSH, CDR2 LQKENI. CDR3 in DNA: TGTGCCAGCTCACCACCAGGGTTCGGAACAGATACGCAGTATTTT. The encoded protein is CASSPPGFGTDTQYF.

This sequence joins TRBV4-3 and TRBJ1-6; 9 bases are a match to TRBD1. The J segment lost 10 bases and the V segment lost 1 base, leaving 8 bases of the junction unmatched. This CDR3 is 16 amino acids long. Germline-derived CDR1 and CDR2 are LGHNA and YSLEER. CDR3 protein: CASSQVPGQGRSPLHF. CDR3 nucleotides: TGCGCCAGCAGCCAAGTTCCAGGACAGGGGAGGTCACCCCTCCACTTT.

V is TRBV3-1 (or the pseudogene TRBV3-2) and J is TRBJ1-4; tentative D call: TRBD1 (6 bases). V lost 4 bases to trimming and J lost 0 bases, with 6 bases between them. The CDR3 is 14 residues long. CDR1 is LGHDT and CDR2 is YNNKEL in the germline V gene (reference sequence). Here the CDR3 reads CASSRQATNEKLFF. DNA of the CDR3: TGTGCCAGCAGCCGACAGGCAACTAATGAAAAACTGTTTTTT.

The rearrangement links TRBV7-2 to TRBJ2-3; D remains unclear. Trimming took 1 base from V and 6 from J, leaving 11 bases between them. This CDR3 has 14 amino acids. CDR1 SGHTA and CDR2 FQGNSA come from the germline V gene. CDR3 amino acids: CASSLDSSRDTQYF. The CDR3 DNA follows: TGTGCCAGCAGCTTAGATTCGTCGAGGGATACGCAGTATTTT.

V usage is TRBV7-2 and J usage is TRBJ1-2; D gene ambiguous. The V gene lost 0 bases and the J gene lost 8 bases, with 7 bases spanning the gap. Per the germline V gene, CDR1 is SGHTA and CDR2 is FQGNSA. The CDR3 is made up of 12 amino acids. The CDR3 DNA sequence: TGTGCCAGCAGCTTAGCGCTCGGAGGCTACACCTTC. It codes for CASSLALGGYTF.

The gene calls are TRBV6-1 and TRBJ1-2, with 7 bases that match TRBD1. There are 16 residues in the CDR3. The germline CDR1 and CDR2 sequences are MNHNS and SASEGT. The ends lost 5 bases at V and 2 bases at J; junction bases unmatched: 11. The CDR3 DNA reads TGTGCCAGCAGTAAAGGGGGCCCCATCCTGAACTATGGCTACACCTTC. Its translation: CASSKGGPILNYGYTF.

This sequence joins TRBV5-1 and TRBJ1-3, with D unresolved. The V gene lost 0 bases and the J gene lost 4 bases, with 8 bases spanning the gap. Germline V gives CDR1 SGHRS, CDR2 YFSETQ. The CDR3 contains 14 residues. The CDR3 loop reads CASSLDPGGNTIYF. The CDR3 DNA follows: TGCGCCAGCAGCTTGGATCCAGGAGGAAACACCATATATTTT. Full variable domain (rest looked up from reference TRBV5-1 and TRBJ1-3): KAGVTQTPRYLIKTRGQQVTLSCSPISGHRSVSWYQQTPGQGLQFLFEYFSETQRNKGNFPGRFSGRQFSNSRSEMNVSTLELGDSALYLCASSLDPGGNTIYFGEGSWLTVV.

This clone occurred a few times. The chain links TRBV9 to TRBJ1-2; 7 positions agree with TRBD1. Germline V gene data show CDR1 as SGDLS and CDR2 as YYNGEE. Trimming at V came to 0 bases and at J to 8 bases, leaving 7 bases not matched to a gene. The CDR3 contains 14 residues. The CDR3 DNA is TGTGCCAGCAGCGTAGCGGACAGGCGAGGGGGCTACACCTTC. Protein product: CASSVADRRGGYTF. The full variable domain, completed using reference TRBV9 and TRBJ1-2, is DSGVTQTPKHLITATGQRVTLRCSPRSGDLSVYWYQQSLDQGLQFLIQYYNGEERAKGNILERFSAQQFPDLHSELNLSSLELGDSALYFCASSVADRRGGYTFGSGTRLTVV.

The V call is TRBV9, the J call TRBJ2-7; 9 positions match TRBD2. The ends lost 0 bases at V and 1 base at J; junction bases unmatched: 5. Germline assignment: CDR1 SGDLS and CDR2 YYNGEE. The CDR3 has 16 amino acids. CDR3 nucleotide sequence: TGTGCCAGCAGCGTAGAGGGTAGCGGGGGTTCCTACGAGCAGTACTTC. Translating it yields CASSVEGSGGSYEQYF.

V and J are TRBV19 and TRBJ1-5; 7 bases fit TRBD1. The germline V gene encodes CDR1 LNHDA and CDR2 SQIVND (reference sequence). With V trimmed by 3 bases and J by 3 bases, 8 bases remained unmatched. The CDR3 consists of 16 residues. The CDR3 spells CASSIGQEPFNQPQHF. The DNA of the CDR3 is TGTGCCAGTAGTATCGGACAGGAGCCGTTCAATCAGCCCCAGCATTTT.

The chain joins TRBV28 to TRBJ2-3; 9 nucleotides align to TRBD2. J gave up 2 bases and V 6 bases, and 6 bases lay outside the gene matches. The germline V gene encodes CDR1 MDHEN and CDR2 SYDVKM. The CDR3 runs to 15 residues. CDR3 sequence reads: CASSSSSGATDTQYF. As DNA, the CDR3 is TGTGCCAGCAGCTCTTCTAGCGGGGCCACAGATACGCAGTATTTT.

The V call is TRBV7-3, the J call TRBJ1-4, with TRBD1 matching 8 bases. Trimming cost V 7 bases and J 5 bases; bases outside gene matches: 6. The germline V gene has CDR1 SGHTA and CDR2 FQGTGA. The CDR3 contains 14 residues. CDR3 nucleotide sequence: TGTGCCAGCACCAACCGGGACAGGAATGAAAAACTGTTTTTT. Translated, it gives CASTNRDRNEKLFF.

The CDR3 coding sequence is TGTGCCAGCAGTCCCCTCACTGAAGCTTTCTTT. This sequence encodes CASSPLTEAFF. The chain has TRBV7-9 and TRBJ1-1; the D is unclear. With 6 bases removed from V and 4 bases from J, the gap between germline ends came to 6 bases. Germline lookup yields CDR1 SEHNR and CDR2 FQNEAQ (reference sequence). The CDR3 contains 11 residues.

This chain connects TRBV5-6 to TRBJ2-1, with TRBD2 identical over 14 bases. The germline V gene has CDR1 SGHDT and CDR2 YYEEEE. Trimming took 0 bases from V and 4 from J; bases not matched to a gene: 3. The CDR3 extends over 17 amino acids. The CDR3 reads CASSLAGTSGGYNEQFF. The CDR3 DNA reads TGTGCCAGCAGCTTGGCGGGGACTAGCGGGGGATACAATGAGCAGTTCTTC.

The genes are TRBV28 and TRBJ2-5; 11 bases agree with TRBD2. V trimming: 6 bases; J trimming: 0 bases; junction bases outside the gene matches: 18. Germline CDR1 and CDR2: MDHEN and SYDVKM. The CDR3 totals 20 residues. The CDR3 region has the DNA TGTGCCAGCAGATCCAGACTAGCGGGGTTACTAGCGGGATACCAAGAGACCCAGTACTTC. Its translation: CASRSRLAGLLAGYQETQYF.

The chain is built from TRBV7-2 and TRBJ2-3; D gene uncertain. V dropped 1 base and J dropped 1 base, with 9 bases sitting between them. The CDR3 contains 15 residues. In germline, CDR1 is SGHTA, CDR2 FQGNSA. CDR3 nucleotides: TGTGCCAGCAGCTTAGTGGGGATACGCACAGATACGCAGTATTTT. This encodes CASSLVGIRTDTQYF.

This clone was recorded only once. This chain uses TRBV7-2 with TRBJ1-5, with D maybe TRBD1 (6 bases). This CDR3 contains 18 residues. V shed 1 base and J shed 2 bases, with 18 bases lying between them. Germline V CDR1 and CDR2: SGHTA, FQGNSA. The DNA for the CDR3 is TGTGCCAGCAGCTTAGTTGGGGCAAGCAGGGGTGGCAATCAGCCCCAGCATTTT. Amino acid sequence: CASSLVGASRGGNQPQHF.

V is TRBV28 and J is TRBJ1-2, with a possible D match to TRBD1 (5 bases). Germline V gives CDR1 MDHEN, CDR2 SYDVKM. The length of the CDR3 is 13 residues. Trimming cost V 3 bases and J 7 bases, with 12 bases left between them. The CDR3 coding sequence is TGTGCCAGCAGTTTTCAGGGCATGGGTGGCTACACCTTC. Translating gives CASSFQGMGGYTF.

The rearrangement uses TRBV18 and TRBJ1-6, with 7 nucleotides matching TRBD1. V lost 2 bases and J lost 9; bases outside the gene matches: 7. CDR1 and CDR2 from the germline V gene are KGHSH and LQKENI. The CDR3 length is 15 residues. The CDR3 DNA is TGTGCCAGCTCACCAAGAACAGGGGCGGGTTCACCCCTCCACTTT. It specifies CASSPRTGAGSPLHF.